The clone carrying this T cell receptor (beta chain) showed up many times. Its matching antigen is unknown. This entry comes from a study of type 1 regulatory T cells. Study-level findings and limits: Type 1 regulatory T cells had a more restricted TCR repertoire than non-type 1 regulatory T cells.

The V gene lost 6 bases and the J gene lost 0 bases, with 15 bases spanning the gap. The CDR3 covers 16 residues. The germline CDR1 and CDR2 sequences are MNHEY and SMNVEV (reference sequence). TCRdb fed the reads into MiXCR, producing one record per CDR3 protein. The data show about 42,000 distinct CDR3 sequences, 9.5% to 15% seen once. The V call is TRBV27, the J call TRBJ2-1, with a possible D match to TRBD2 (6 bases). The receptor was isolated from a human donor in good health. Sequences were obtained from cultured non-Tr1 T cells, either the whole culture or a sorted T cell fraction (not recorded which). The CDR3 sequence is CASRGLRGSSYNEQFF. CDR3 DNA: TGTGCCAGCAGGGGTCTTCGGGGGAGCTCCTACAATGAGCAGTTCTTC.